The next 5 T cell receptor beta chains were all read from a single sample in a study of regulatory and conventional T cells in breast cancer. TCRdb reprocessed the PCR reads with MiXCR, giving one entry per CDR3 protein. The data contain more than 15,000 distinct CDR3 sequences, 32% of them singletons. The sequenced material came from conventional T cells from blood. Source of these receptors: a female donor in good health.

By its share, this clonotype is medium-sized. The gene calls are TRBV12-1 and TRBJ1-5. TRBV12-1 is labeled a pseudogene. This CDR3 spans 12 amino acids. The CDR3 loop reads CASSFWDQPQHF. The CDR3 DNA is TGTGCCAGCAGCTTTTGGGATCAGCCCCAGCATTTT.

Points on this clonotype: Given a much more abundant clone one base away, this may be a read error. The chain employs TRBV28 and TRBJ2-7; possibly TRBD1 for D (5 bases). This CDR3 spans 12 amino acids. Germline CDR1 and CDR2: MDHEN and SYDVKM. Trimming took 5 bases from V and 3 from J, leaving 8 bases between them. The CDR3 reads CASSPRGYEQYF. In DNA form, the CDR3 reads TGTGCCAGCAGTCCAAGGGGCTACGAGCAGTACTTC.

In its sample, this clonotype is medium-sized (0.01 to 0.1%). V is TRBV6-5 and J is TRBJ1-2; tentative D call: TRBD1 (5 bases). Per the germline V gene, CDR1 is MNHEY and CDR2 is SVGAGI. The CDR3 runs to 15 residues. V dropped 6 bases and J dropped 5 bases, with 19 bases sitting between them. The CDR3 DNA reads TGTGCCAGCAGCCGGGACCGGAGGGTTGGGTATGGCTACACCTTC. Translated: CASSRDRRVGYGYTF.

Regarding this clonotype: This could be a read error, since a much larger clone is one nucleotide away. The chain recombines TRBV7-9 with TRBJ2-2; D is ambiguous. Germline values: CDR1 SEHNR, CDR2 FQNEAQ (reference sequence). This CDR3 is 17 amino acids long. CDR3 region: CASSDDVTGANAGELFF. The CDR3, as DNA: TGTGCCAGCAGCGATGACGTGACGGGCGCGAACGCCGGGGAGCTGTTTTTT. The variable domain in full, with the rest retrieved from reference TRBV7-9 and TRBJ2-2, is DTGVSQNPRHKITKRGQNVTFRCDPISEHNRLYWYRQTLGQGPEFLTYFQNEAQLEKSRLLSDRFSAERPKGSFSTLEIQRTEQGDSAMYLCASSDDVTGANAGELFFGEGSRLTVL.

This clonotype is categorized as medium-sized. The J gene is TRBJ2-4, the V gene TRBV7-3, with TRBD1 matching 7 bases. Unmatched junction bases numbered 3, after V lost 5 bases and J lost 5 bases. Germline V gene sequence: CDR1 SGHTA, CDR2 FQGTGA. The length of the CDR3 is 13 residues. CDR3 amino acids: CASSIDRENIQYF. The CDR3 bases are TGTGCCAGCAGCATCGACAGGGAAAACATTCAGTACTTC.